Included here is one T cell receptor beta chain sequence, with context. Its target is unknown. This sample is part of a study of T-cell memory formation after mild COVID-19. Findings and caveats of the study: SARS-CoV-2 specificity of second-wave clones peaking day 37 was unconfirmed. Clones contracting day 15 to 85 were balanced CD4/CD8; later expanders leaned CD4+. Shrinking CD4+ clones resided mostly in CM and EM, and CD8+ ones in EMRA. Cross-reactive memory seemingly joined, as some responding clones were found in pre-infection memory.

After removal of 6 bases from V and 4 bases from J, the junction contained 2 bases not matched to a gene. The CDR3 consists of 13 residues. MiXCR was run by TCRdb on the 5' RACE reads, yielding one entry per CDR3 protein. The sample consists of around 250,000 distinct CDR3 sequences, 15% of them appearing once. The rearrangement links TRBV12-3 or TRBV12-4 to TRBJ1-5; 8 nucleotides align to TRBD1. This sequence was found in an adult woman who had mild COVID-19 (a few samples of this study predate the infection). Cell type and time point are not known. The material sequenced was PBMCs or a T cell subset sorted from them (not recorded which). In DNA, the CDR3 is TGTGCCAGCAGCTGGACAGGGAATCAGCCCCAGCATTTT. This encodes CASSWTGNQPQHF.